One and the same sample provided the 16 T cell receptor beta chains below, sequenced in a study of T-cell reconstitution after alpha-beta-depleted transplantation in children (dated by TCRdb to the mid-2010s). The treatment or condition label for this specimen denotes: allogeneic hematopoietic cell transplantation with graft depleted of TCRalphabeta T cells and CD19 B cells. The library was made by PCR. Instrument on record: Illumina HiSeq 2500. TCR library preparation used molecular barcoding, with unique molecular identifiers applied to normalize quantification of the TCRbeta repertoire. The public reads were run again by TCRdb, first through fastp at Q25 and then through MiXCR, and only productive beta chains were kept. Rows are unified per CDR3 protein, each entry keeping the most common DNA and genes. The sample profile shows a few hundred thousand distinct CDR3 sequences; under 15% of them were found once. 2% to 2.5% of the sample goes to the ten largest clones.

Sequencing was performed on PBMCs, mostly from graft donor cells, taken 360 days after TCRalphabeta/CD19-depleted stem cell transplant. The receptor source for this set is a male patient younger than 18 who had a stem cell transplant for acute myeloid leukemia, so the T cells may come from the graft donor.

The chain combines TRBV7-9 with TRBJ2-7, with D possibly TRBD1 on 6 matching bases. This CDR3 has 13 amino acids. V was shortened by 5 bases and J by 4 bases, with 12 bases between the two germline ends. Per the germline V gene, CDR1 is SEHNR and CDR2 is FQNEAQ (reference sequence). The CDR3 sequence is CASSKNRVYEQYF. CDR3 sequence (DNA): TGTGCCAGCAGCAAGAACAGGGTATACGAGCAGTACTTC.

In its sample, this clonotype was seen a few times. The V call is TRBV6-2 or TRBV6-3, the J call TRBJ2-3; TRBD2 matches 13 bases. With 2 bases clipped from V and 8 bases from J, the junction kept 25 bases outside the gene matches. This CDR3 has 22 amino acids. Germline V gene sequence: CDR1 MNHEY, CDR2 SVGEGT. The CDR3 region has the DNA TGTGCCAGCAGTTACACTTTCGGACTAGCGGGAGCCCGAGATGCGCGAGTGCGTACGCAGTATTTT. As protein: CASSYTFGLAGARDARVRTQYF.

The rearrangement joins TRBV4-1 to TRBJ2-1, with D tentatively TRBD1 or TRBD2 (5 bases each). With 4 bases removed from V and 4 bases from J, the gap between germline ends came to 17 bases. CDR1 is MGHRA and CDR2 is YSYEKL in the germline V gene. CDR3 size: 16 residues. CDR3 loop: CASSLPPGRLYNEQFF. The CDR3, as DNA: TGCGCCAGCAGCCTACCCCCGGGACGGTTATACAATGAGCAGTTCTTC.

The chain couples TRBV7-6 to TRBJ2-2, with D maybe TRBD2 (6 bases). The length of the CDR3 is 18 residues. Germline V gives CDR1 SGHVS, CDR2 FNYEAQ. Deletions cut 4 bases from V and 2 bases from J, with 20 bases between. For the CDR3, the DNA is TGTGCCAGCAGCTCGACAAGAACGGGACTTCCTAACACCGGGGAGCTGTTTTTT. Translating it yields CASSSTRTGLPNTGELFF. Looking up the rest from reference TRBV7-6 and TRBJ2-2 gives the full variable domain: GAGVSQSPRYKVTKRGQDVALRCDPISGHVSLYWYRQALGQGPEFLTYFNYEAQQDKSGLPNDRFSAERPEGSISTLTIQRTEQRDSAMYRCASSSTRTGLPNTGELFFGEGSRLTVL.

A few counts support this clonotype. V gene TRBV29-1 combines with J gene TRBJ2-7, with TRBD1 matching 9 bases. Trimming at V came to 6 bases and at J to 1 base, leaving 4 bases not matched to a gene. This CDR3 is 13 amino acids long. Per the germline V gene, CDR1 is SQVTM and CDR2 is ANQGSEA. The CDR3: CSVGQGTSYEQYF. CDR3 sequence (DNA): TGCAGCGTGGGACAGGGTACATCCTACGAGCAGTACTTC.

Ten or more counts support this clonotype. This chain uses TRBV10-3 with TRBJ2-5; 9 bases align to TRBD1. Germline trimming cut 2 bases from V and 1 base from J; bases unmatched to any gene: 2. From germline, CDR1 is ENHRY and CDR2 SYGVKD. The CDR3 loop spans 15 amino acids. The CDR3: CAISEGTGTQETQYF. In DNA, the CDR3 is TGTGCCATCAGTGAGGGGACAGGGACCCAAGAGACCCAGTACTTC.

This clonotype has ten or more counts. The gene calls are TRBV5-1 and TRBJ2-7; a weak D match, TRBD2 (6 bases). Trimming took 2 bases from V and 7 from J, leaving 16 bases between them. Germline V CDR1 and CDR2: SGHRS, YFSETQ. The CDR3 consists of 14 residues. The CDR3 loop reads CASSLPEEGGEQYF. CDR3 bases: TGCGCCAGCAGCTTACCGGAGGAGGGTGGAGAGCAGTACTTC.

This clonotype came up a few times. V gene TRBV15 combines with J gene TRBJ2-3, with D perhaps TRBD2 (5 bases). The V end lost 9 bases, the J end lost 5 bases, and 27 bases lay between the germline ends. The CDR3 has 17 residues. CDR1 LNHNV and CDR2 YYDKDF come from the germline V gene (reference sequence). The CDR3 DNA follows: TGTGCCACGCGCCCCTCTTACCGGACTGGAGACGGAGATACGCAGTATTTT. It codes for CATRPSYRTGDGDTQYF.

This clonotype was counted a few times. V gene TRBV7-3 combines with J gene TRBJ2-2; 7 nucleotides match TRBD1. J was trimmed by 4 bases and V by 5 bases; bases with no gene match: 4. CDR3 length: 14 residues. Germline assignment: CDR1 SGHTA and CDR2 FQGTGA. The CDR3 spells CASSTYRGTGELFF. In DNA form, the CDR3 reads TGTGCCAGCAGCACATACAGGGGCACCGGGGAGCTGTTTTTT.

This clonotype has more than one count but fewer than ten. CDR3 residues: CSVTPGQGRNEQYF. In nucleotides, the CDR3 is TGCAGCGTTACCCCGGGACAGGGAAGGAACGAGCAGTACTTC. This chain joins TRBV29-1 and TRBJ2-7; 9 bases are a match to TRBD1. Germline V gene sequence: CDR1 SQVTM, CDR2 ANQGSEA. J lost 5 bases, V lost 5 bases, and 10 bases had no gene match. The CDR3 consists of 14 residues.

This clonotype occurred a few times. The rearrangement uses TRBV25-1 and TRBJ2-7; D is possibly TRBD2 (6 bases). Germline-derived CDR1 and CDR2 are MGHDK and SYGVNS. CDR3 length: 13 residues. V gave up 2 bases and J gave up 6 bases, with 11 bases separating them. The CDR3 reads CASSEPGGFEQYF. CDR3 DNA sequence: TGTGCCAGCAGTGAACCCGGAGGGTTCGAGCAGTACTTC.

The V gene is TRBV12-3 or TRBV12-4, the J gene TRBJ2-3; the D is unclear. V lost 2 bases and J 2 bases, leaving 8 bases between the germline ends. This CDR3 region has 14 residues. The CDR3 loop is CASSLHENTDTQYF. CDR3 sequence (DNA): TGTGCCAGCAGTTTACACGAAAACACAGATACGCAGTATTTT.

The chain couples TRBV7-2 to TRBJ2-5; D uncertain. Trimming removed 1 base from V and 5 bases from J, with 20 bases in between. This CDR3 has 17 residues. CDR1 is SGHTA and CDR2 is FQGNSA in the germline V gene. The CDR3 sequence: CASSLGLGADPRETQYF. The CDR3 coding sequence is TGTGCCAGCAGCTTAGGGCTCGGCGCGGACCCCAGGGAGACCCAGTACTTC.

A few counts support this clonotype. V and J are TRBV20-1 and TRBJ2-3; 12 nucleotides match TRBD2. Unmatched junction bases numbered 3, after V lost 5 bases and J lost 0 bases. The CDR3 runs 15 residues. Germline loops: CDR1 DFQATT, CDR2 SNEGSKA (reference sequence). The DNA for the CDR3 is TGCAGTGCTGAGACTAGCGGGAGAAGCACAGATACGCAGTATTTT. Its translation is CSAETSGRSTDTQYF.

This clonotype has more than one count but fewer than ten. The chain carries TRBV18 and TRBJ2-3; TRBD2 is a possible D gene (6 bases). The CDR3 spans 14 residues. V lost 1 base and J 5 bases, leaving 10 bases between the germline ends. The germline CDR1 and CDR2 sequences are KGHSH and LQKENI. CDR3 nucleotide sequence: TGTGCCAGCTCACCACTGATGGGAGGAGATACGCAGTATTTT. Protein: CASSPLMGGDTQYF.

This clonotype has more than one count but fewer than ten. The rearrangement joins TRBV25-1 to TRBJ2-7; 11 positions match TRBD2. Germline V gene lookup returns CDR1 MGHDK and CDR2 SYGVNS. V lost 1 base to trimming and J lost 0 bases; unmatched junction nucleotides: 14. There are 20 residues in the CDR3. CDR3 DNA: TGTGCCAGCAGTGAATTTGTCGGGACTAGCGGACCCCAGAGCTCCTACGAGCAGTACTTC. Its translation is CASSEFVGTSGPQSSYEQYF.